This TCR beta chain was recovered during a study of shared clonotypes between healthy human individuals. The study's findings and limits: Clonotype sharing across donors was expected to vary with sequencing depth. As a rule, naive subsets had a larger estimated richness than memory subsets.

About this clone itself: What it recognizes is unknown.

Assay used: immunoSEQ multiplex PCR; TCRdb lists only in-frame clones, some missing. Here the sample spans roughly 2.5 million clones, just over 90% being singletons. This sequence originates from a man aged 18 to 30 in good health. Sequencing was done on a sample of naive CD4+ T cells sorted from blood. Subset given: CD45RA+ positively selected.

The CDR3 coding sequence is TGTGCCAGCGGGGGAAGGGGCATGCCTAGCACAGATACGCAGTATTTT. Translated: CASGGRGMPSTDTQYF. The chain carries TRBV7-8 and TRBJ2-3; the D gene could be TRBD1 or TRBD2 (5 bases each). This CDR3 comprises 16 residues. Germline loops: CDR1 SGHVS, CDR2 FQNEAQ. The V gene lost 8 bases and the J gene lost 0 bases, with 18 bases spanning the gap.